Below, 31 T cell receptor beta chains from the same sample are listed, as sequenced in a study of T cells in tumors after PD-1 blockade. Assay: immunoSEQ multiplex PCR; the TCRdb copy retains only in-frame clones and omits some. The sample has approximately 47,000 clones, 65% to 85% seen once. This specimen was PBMCs, taken before anti-PD-1 treatment. All receptors derive from a human donor with basal cell carcinoma.

The V gene is TRBV5-4, the J gene TRBJ2-7, with 12 bases identical to TRBD2. Germline V gene data show CDR1 as SGHNT and CDR2 as YYREEE (reference sequence). The junction had 2 bases not matched to a gene; V was cut back by 0 bases and J by 4 bases. This CDR3 comprises 15 residues. In DNA, the CDR3 is TGTGCCAGCAGCTTGGCTAGCGGGGGGGCTTACGAGCAGTACTTC. It translates to CASSLASGGAYEQYF.

The chain has TRBV6-5 and TRBJ1-1; the match to TRBD1 covers 8 bases. CDR1 MNHEY and CDR2 SVGAGI come from the germline V gene. The CDR3 length is 13 residues. V shed 6 bases and J 3 bases; nucleotides not matched to a gene: 3. The DNA for the CDR3 is TGTGCCAGCAGCCGGACAGGGCACACTGAAGCTTTCTTT. Translating it yields CASSRTGHTEAFF.

CDR3 nucleotide sequence: TGTGCCAGCAGTGATGGGAGGGGGGGAGGGTACGCTAACTATGGCTACACCTTC. Residues: CASSDGRGGGYANYGYTF. J is TRBJ1-2 and V is TRBV6-4; weak D call: TRBD1 (6 bases). V was cut by 3 bases and J by 0 bases, with 20 bases left in between. This CDR3 is built from 18 residues. Germline loops: CDR1 MRHNA, CDR2 SNTAGT.

V is TRBV30 and J is TRBJ1-5; 11 bases map to TRBD1. This CDR3 comprises 15 residues. Trimming at V came to 3 bases and at J to 2 bases, leaving 3 bases not matched to a gene. Germline V gene lookup returns CDR1 GTSNPN and CDR2 SVGIG (reference sequence). CDR3 loop: CAWSGTGGRNQPQHF. CDR3 DNA: TGTGCCTGGAGCGGGACAGGGGGTCGCAATCAGCCCCAGCATTTT.

The chain is built from TRBV5-1 and TRBJ2-5; 10 positions match TRBD1. The germline V gene encodes CDR1 SGHRS and CDR2 YFSETQ. Trimming at V came to 2 bases and at J to 4 bases, leaving 14 bases not matched to a gene. CDR3 length: 18 residues. The CDR3 is CASSFALFSGDRGETQYF. Written as DNA, the CDR3 is TGCGCCAGCAGCTTTGCGCTGTTTAGCGGGGACAGGGGAGAGACCCAGTACTTC.

The V gene is TRBV28, the J gene TRBJ2-1, with 11 positions matching TRBD2. Germline V CDR1 and CDR2: MDHEN, SYDVKM. This CDR3 region has 14 residues. V lost 7 bases and J lost 3; bases outside the gene matches: 2. As DNA, the CDR3 is TGTGCCAGCAAACTAGCGGGGGACTACAATGAGCAGTTCTTC. It translates to CASKLAGDYNEQFF.

The CDR3 DNA is TGTGCCAGCAGTCAGAGTAGCCTTTCGGGACAAAATAGCAATCAGCCCCAGCATTTT. It specifies CASSQSSLSGQNSNQPQHF. The V and J genes are TRBV6-6 and TRBJ1-5; D perhaps matches TRBD1 (6 bases). V was trimmed by 5 bases and J by 0 bases, leaving 23 bases between them. Germline loops: CDR1 MNHNY, CDR2 SVGAGI (reference sequence). The CDR3 sequence is 19 residues long.

V usage is TRBV9 and J usage is TRBJ1-1, with D hard to call. CDR1 SGDLS and CDR2 YYNGEE come from the germline V gene. This CDR3 comprises 14 residues. The ends were cut back, 0 bases at V and 1 base at J, with 7 bases in the middle. CDR3: CASSVVPQNTEAFF. CDR3 sequence (DNA): TGTGCCAGCAGCGTAGTCCCCCAGAACACTGAAGCTTTCTTT. Looking up the rest from reference TRBV9 and TRBJ1-1 gives the full variable domain: DSGVTQTPKHLITATGQRVTLRCSPRSGDLSVYWYQQSLDQGLQFLIQYYNGEERAKGNILERFSAQQFPDLHSELNLSSLELGDSALYFCASSVVPQNTEAFFGQGTRLTVV.

J is TRBJ2-3 and V is TRBV24-1; D gene uncertain. The germline V gene encodes CDR1 KGHDR and CDR2 SFDVKD. Trimming shortened V by 4 bases and J by 0 bases, and 13 bases separated the two germline ends. The length of the CDR3 is 16 residues. As DNA, the CDR3 is TGTGCCACCAGTGAGACTCTCGCGGTGAGCACAGATACGCAGTATTTT. Its protein is CATSETLAVSTDTQYF.

This clone was counted a single time. The same CDR3 arises from other DNA sequences in this sample as well. CDR3 loop: CASSLGASGATDTQYF. The DNA for the CDR3 is TGCGCCAGCAGCTTGGGGGCTAGCGGGGCGACAGATACGCAGTATTTT. J is TRBJ2-3 and V is TRBV5-1, with 9 bases aligning to TRBD2. The ends lost 0 bases at V and 3 bases at J; junction bases unmatched: 5. The CDR3 has 16 amino acids. Per germline, CDR1 SGHRS and CDR2 YFSETQ.

The rearrangement uses TRBV27 and TRBJ2-1, with 7 bases fitting TRBD2. The germline CDR1 and CDR2 sequences are MNHEY and SMNVEV (reference sequence). The trim removed 6 bases at V and 0 bases at J, leaving 5 bases unmatched. The CDR3 length is 15 residues. CDR3: CASRGGVGSYNEQFF. Written as DNA, the CDR3 is TGTGCCAGCAGGGGGGGGGTTGGCTCCTACAATGAGCAGTTCTTC.

This clone was seen only once. The chain has TRBV30 and TRBJ1-3; D is perhaps TRBD1 (5 bases). CDR3 length: 14 amino acids. Germline CDR1 and CDR2: GTSNPN and SVGIG (reference sequence). Between the trimmed V and J ends, which lost 0 bases and 0 bases, there was a span of 6 bases. The CDR3 reads CAWSVDSSGNTIYF. The CDR3 nucleotides are TGTGCCTGGAGTGTCGACAGCTCTGGAAACACCATATATTTT.

As for this clone: One end of the junction fails to match germline, which may point to a read error. The V call is TRBV27, the J call TRBJ2-2; D gene uncertain. CDR3 length: 13 amino acids. Germline-derived CDR1 and CDR2 are MNHEY and SMNVEV (reference sequence). CDR3 in amino acids: CASSLLNTGELFF. CDR3 nucleotides: TGTGCCAGCAGCTTATTGAACACCGGGGAGCTGTTTTTT.

This clone was seen a few times. The rearrangement uses TRBV6-5 and TRBJ1-3; D gene unclear. V was clipped by 6 bases and J by 1 base, with 7 bases between them. Germline loops: CDR1 MNHEY, CDR2 SVGAGI. CDR3 length: 13 residues. CDR3 nucleotide sequence: TGTGCCAGCAGCTCTCTATCTGGAAACACCATATATTTT. Protein product: CASSSLSGNTIYF.

The V call is TRBV6-5, the J call TRBJ2-5; the D gene could be TRBD1 or TRBD2 (6 bases each). The CDR3 has 13 amino acids. Germline V lookup: CDR1 MNHEY, CDR2 SVGAGI. With 7 bases removed from V and 4 bases from J, the gap between germline ends came to 13 bases. As DNA, the CDR3 is TGTGCCAGCACTTCGGGGGCGACAGAGACCCAGTACTTC. This codes for CASTSGATETQYF.

The chain uses TRBV19 and TRBJ2-1; 10 bases line up with TRBD1. The ends lost 11 bases at V and 6 bases at J; junction bases unmatched: 4. This CDR3 is 12 amino acids long. The germline V gene encodes CDR1 LNHDA and CDR2 SQIVND (reference sequence). CDR3 residues: CAARTGGNEQFF. The CDR3 region has the DNA TGTGCCGCCCGGACAGGGGGCAATGAGCAGTTCTTC.

The rearrangement links TRBV3-1 (or the pseudogene TRBV3-2) to TRBJ2-3; 15 bases line up with TRBD2. CDR1 is LGHDT, CDR2 YNNKEL, per germline (reference sequence). The junction had 9 bases not matched to a gene; V was cut back by 0 bases and J by 5 bases. The CDR3 consists of 19 residues. In DNA form, the CDR3 reads TGTGCCAGCAGCCAAGATAGGACTAGCGGGGGGGCCGTAGAAGATACGCAGTATTTT. Its protein product is CASSQDRTSGGAVEDTQYF.

This clone appeared a few times. V gene TRBV5-1 combines with J gene TRBJ2-1; D unclear. V was clipped by 4 bases and J by 5 bases, with 10 bases between them. The CDR3 has 13 amino acids. Looked up from germline, CDR1 is SGHRS and CDR2 is YFSETQ. CDR3 sequence (DNA): TGCGCCAGCAGCGTCGGTACTCACAATGAGCAGTTCTTC. This gives the protein CASSVGTHNEQFF. Filled out from reference TRBV5-1 and TRBJ2-1, the complete variable domain reads KAGVTQTPRYLIKTRGQQVTLSCSPISGHRSVSWYQQTPGQGLQFLFEYFSETQRNKGNFPGRFSGRQFSNSRSEMNVSTLELGDSALYLCASSVGTHNEQFFGPGTRLTVL.

V is TRBV4-1 and J is TRBJ2-5; D is uncertain. The CDR3 loop spans 13 amino acids. Germline V gives CDR1 MGHRA, CDR2 YSYEKL. V shed 0 bases and J shed 5 bases, with 7 bases lying between them. As DNA, the CDR3 is TGCGCCAGCAGCCAAGAAGATACGGAGACCCAGTACTTC. Translation gives CASSQEDTETQYF.

This clone has more than one count but fewer than ten. This chain uses TRBV5-1 with TRBJ1-5; 8 bases map to TRBD1. The germline V gene has CDR1 SGHRS and CDR2 YFSETQ. The CDR3 has 17 amino acids. V trimming: 4 bases; J trimming: 3 bases; junction bases outside the gene matches: 12. CDR3 bases: TGCGCCAGCAGCCGCGATCAGGGGGCGCGGGACAATCAGCCCCAGCATTTT. The encoded protein is CASSRDQGARDNQPQHF.

V is TRBV3-1 (or the pseudogene TRBV3-2) and J is TRBJ2-7, with 11 positions matching TRBD2. CDR3 length: 16 residues. The germline V gene has CDR1 LGHDT and CDR2 YNNKEL (reference sequence). J gave up 3 bases and V 4 bases, and 8 bases lay outside the gene matches. The CDR3 DNA sequence: TGTGCCAGCAGCCCTCGACTAGCGGGGCCCTTCTACGAGCAGTACTTC. As protein: CASSPRLAGPFYEQYF.

CDR3 nucleotide sequence: TGTGCCACCAACCCGGGGGCCTACGAGCAGTACTTC. Amino acids: CATNPGAYEQYF. This chain connects TRBV6-5 to TRBJ2-7; tentatively, D is TRBD2 (6 bases). The V and J ends lost 10 bases and 2 bases respectively, with 12 bases between them. The CDR3 is made up of 12 amino acids. Germline V gene lookup returns CDR1 MNHEY and CDR2 SVGAGI.

In its sample, this clone was seen once. The chain couples TRBV14 to TRBJ1-1; D is uncertain. V was pared by 3 bases and J by 5 bases, with 22 bases between. The CDR3 loop spans 17 amino acids. CDR1 and CDR2 from the germline V gene are SGHDN and FVKESK. This CDR3 reads CASSHALPRSGWTEAFF. In DNA, the CDR3 is TGTGCCAGCAGCCACGCTCTCCCTCGGAGCGGGTGGACTGAAGCTTTCTTT.

The chain couples TRBV19 to TRBJ2-1; 10 positions agree with TRBD2. Germline values: CDR1 LNHDA, CDR2 SQIVND (reference sequence). Unmatched junction bases numbered 6, after V lost 7 bases and J lost 9 bases. The CDR3 has 13 residues. The CDR3 here is CASTSGGAPEQFF. CDR3 nucleotides: TGTGCCAGTACCAGCGGGGGGGCCCCTGAGCAGTTCTTC.

The chain employs TRBV5-1 and TRBJ1-2, with 11 bases fitting TRBD1. CDR1 and CDR2 from the germline V gene are SGHRS and YFSETQ. The CDR3 runs 20 residues. After removal of 4 bases from V and 0 bases from J, the junction contained 17 bases not matched to a gene. The CDR3: CASSQVFILPGQGANYGYTF. The CDR3 DNA reads as TGCGCCAGCAGCCAGGTCTTCATACTCCCGGGACAGGGGGCTAACTATGGCTACACCTTC.

The genes are TRBV29-1 and TRBJ1-2, with D maybe TRBD1 (5 bases). Trimming left V 6 bases short and J 3 bases short, with 14 bases between. CDR3 length: 13 residues. CDR1 and CDR2 (germline): SQVTM, ANQGSEA. CDR3 residues: CSVRDRNHYGYTF. For the CDR3, the DNA is TGCAGCGTCCGGGACCGCAATCACTATGGCTACACCTTC.

The rearrangement links TRBV5-1 to TRBJ2-7; 9 positions agree with TRBD2. J gave up 3 bases and V 2 bases, and 6 bases lay outside the gene matches. This CDR3 region has 15 residues. Looked up from germline, CDR1 is SGHRS and CDR2 is YFSETQ. CDR3 region: CASSFLRGGFYEQYF. The CDR3 DNA sequence: TGCGCCAGCAGCTTTCTGCGGGGGGGGTTCTACGAGCAGTACTTC.

The chain recombines TRBV24-1 with TRBJ2-3; D remains ambiguous. Trimming took off 2 bases at V and 5 bases at J, with 7 bases between the two ends. Germline CDR1 reads KGHDR; CDR2 reads SFDVKD. This CDR3 contains 13 residues. The CDR3 DNA follows: TGTGCCACCAGTGATTCCCCAGGAGATACGCAGTATTTT. This codes for CATSDSPGDTQYF.

The genes are TRBV5-4 and TRBJ2-7; 8 nucleotides line up with TRBD1. Germline V CDR1 and CDR2: SGHNT, YYREEE (reference sequence). The CDR3 spans 13 residues. The J segment lost 7 bases and the V segment lost 3 bases, leaving 6 bases of the junction unmatched. CDR3: CASSSGQVNEQYF. In DNA form, the CDR3 reads TGTGCCAGCAGCTCGGGACAGGTGAATGAGCAGTACTTC.

V and J are TRBV15 and TRBJ1-2; D is perhaps TRBD1 (6 bases). V lost 2 bases, J lost 4 bases, and 17 bases lay in between. CDR1 is LNHNV and CDR2 is YYDKDF in the germline V gene (reference sequence). The CDR3 is 16 residues long. In nucleotides, the CDR3 is TGTGCCACCAGCAGAAAAGTACAGGGAGATGTCTATGGCTACACCTTC. It yields the protein CATSRKVQGDVYGYTF.

This chain links TRBV27 with TRBJ2-5; 12 positions agree with TRBD2. Germline trimming cut 6 bases from V and 5 bases from J; bases unmatched to any gene: 7. The CDR3 length is 15 residues. The germline gives CDR1 MNHEY, CDR2 SMNVEV (reference sequence). The chain's CDR3 is CASRRLAGELETQYF. For the CDR3, the DNA is TGTGCCAGCAGAAGACTAGCGGGGGAACTGGAGACCCAGTACTTC.